Described below is a single T cell receptor (beta chain) sequence and its context. The source of the sample is a study of T cells expressing NK-cell markers. Across the study: Sorted CD3+CD56+NKG2C+, CD3+CD56+NKG2C- and CD3+CD56-NKG2C+ T cells supplied TCR beta repertoires.

A 5'RACE template switching approach incorporating UMIs was used to make TCR beta cDNA. Each CDR3 protein gets one entry in TCRdb, which reprocessed the 5' RACE reads and gives no DNA. The table for this sample gives 500,000 or so distinct CDR3 sequences. Germline V gene lookup returns CDR1 DFQATT and CDR2 SNEGSKA (reference sequence). This CDR3 spans 17 amino acids. The chain links TRBV20-1 to TRBJ2-2; TCRdb's assignment of TRBD1 cannot be checked, as there is no DNA. The sequenced material came from blood T cells: a sorted CD56 or NKG2C T cell subset, CD4+ or CD8+ T cells, or bulk PBMC T cells (not recorded which). This sequence originates from a man aged 18 to 29 in good health. CDR3 region: CSARDLGQGGDTGELFF.